The 20 T cell receptor beta chains below come from one sample, sequenced in a study of identical twins. TCRdb called the 5' RACE reads again in MiXCR, with one record for every CDR3 protein. The profile covers about 220,000 distinct CDR3 sequences, with roughly a tenth appearing a single time and approximately 5.1% taken by the ten largest. The material sequenced was memory (CD45RO+) T cells sorted from blood. These receptors all stem from a woman aged 18-35 years in good health.

This rearrangement joins TRBV5-1 to TRBJ1-1; maybe TRBD1 (6 bases). Germline CDR1 SGHRS, CDR2 YFSETQ. The CDR3 extends over 15 amino acids. The V and J ends lost 4 bases and 5 bases respectively, with 18 bases between them. The CDR3 DNA sequence: TGCGCCAGCAGCGTGCAGGGGCCGTCTAGGACTGAAGCTTTCTTT. It is translated as CASSVQGPSRTEAFF. Full variable domain (rest looked up from reference TRBV5-1 and TRBJ1-1): KAGVTQTPRYLIKTRGQQVTLSCSPISGHRSVSWYQQTPGQGLQFLFEYFSETQRNKGNFPGRFSGRQFSNSRSEMNVSTLELGDSALYLCASSVQGPSRTEAFFGQGTRLTVV.

This clonotype was picked up many times. The rearrangement uses TRBV5-5 and TRBJ1-1; D unclear. V dropped 3 bases and J dropped 7 bases, with 10 bases sitting between them. Germline-derived CDR1 and CDR2 are SGHKS and YYEKEE (reference sequence). The CDR3 spans 12 residues. The CDR3 sequence is CASSYRVDEAFF. DNA for the CDR3: TGTGCCAGCAGCTATCGTGTGGATGAAGCTTTCTTT.

This clonotype was seen only a few times. V is TRBV10-3 and J is TRBJ2-1; TRBD2 aligns across 13 bases. The CDR3 contains 18 residues. CDR1 ENHRY and CDR2 SYGVKD come from the germline V gene. V trimming: 6 bases; J trimming: 3 bases; junction bases outside the gene matches: 11. CDR3 in amino acids: CAISDRLAGGPNYNEQFF. CDR3 bases: TGTGCCATCAGCGACCGACTAGCGGGAGGCCCTAACTACAATGAGCAGTTCTTC.

This clonotype was recorded a few times. The V call is TRBV14, the J call TRBJ2-1; 10 bases match TRBD2. The V segment lost 5 bases and the J segment 6 bases; nucleotides outside the gene matches: 19. The germline V gene encodes CDR1 SGHDN and CDR2 FVKESK. The CDR3 is 19 amino acids. CDR3 bases: TGTGCCAGCAGCGTAGGGGGAACGGGGACTAGCGCCTCTGGCAATGAGCAGTTCTTC. It specifies CASSVGGTGTSASGNEQFF.

The chain employs TRBV5-1 and TRBJ2-3; a possible D gene is TRBD1 (5 bases). The J call may not be correct, given that the DNA end is closer to TRBJ1-5. CDR3 size: 14 residues. Germline V CDR1 and CDR2: SGHRS, YFSETQ. The CDR3 DNA reads as TGCGCCACCAAGACCGGGACTAGCGTCGATACGCAGCATTTT. This sequence encodes CATKTGTSVDTQHF.

This clonotype occurred a few times. This rearrangement joins TRBV6-5 to TRBJ2-7; TRBD1 aligns across 7 bases. Germline V gene sequence: CDR1 MNHEY, CDR2 SVGAGI. The junction had 8 bases not matched to a gene; V was cut back by 3 bases and J by 6 bases. The CDR3 runs to 14 residues. The CDR3: CASSYGTDLAEQYF. In nucleotides, the CDR3 is TGTGCCAGCAGTTATGGGACAGATCTCGCCGAGCAGTACTTC.

This clonotype has a handful of counts. The chain uses TRBV5-1 and TRBJ1-5; a possible D gene is TRBD1 (6 bases). Looked up from germline, CDR1 is SGHRS and CDR2 is YFSETQ. This CDR3 is built from 15 residues. The ends were cut back, 0 bases at V and 7 bases at J, with 14 bases in the middle. The CDR3, as DNA: TGCGCCAGCAGCTTGGCCCCTGGGGGCGAGCAGCCCCAGCATTTT. It specifies CASSLAPGGEQPQHF.

The chain employs TRBV27 and TRBJ2-5; D is tentatively TRBD1 or TRBD2 (6 bases each). Germline CDR1 and CDR2: MNHEY and SMNVEV (reference sequence). Trimming left V 4 bases short and J 5 bases short, with 17 bases between. The CDR3 totals 15 residues. The CDR3 region has the DNA TGTGCCAGCAGTTGGGGACGGGGGCGCGGGGAGACCCAGTACTTC. This translates into CASSWGRGRGETQYF.

In its sample, this clonotype was seen a few times. The rearrangement joins TRBV7-2 to TRBJ1-6; 7 nucleotides agree with TRBD1. This CDR3 has 13 residues. The germline CDR1 and CDR2 sequences are SGHTA and FQGNSA. V lost 4 bases to trimming and J lost 13 bases; unmatched junction nucleotides: 7. CDR3 residues: CASSSEGATPLHF. In DNA form, the CDR3 reads TGTGCCAGCAGCTCAGAGGGGGCCACTCCCCTCCACTTT.

The CDR3 here is CASGLVRGYSYEQYF. In DNA form, the CDR3 reads TGTGCTAGTGGTTTGGTCAGAGGTTACTCCTACGAGCAGTACTTC. This chain links TRBV12-5 with TRBJ2-7, with unresolved D. The CDR3 has 15 residues. V was cut by 0 bases and J by 0 bases, with 9 bases left in between. Germline loops: CDR1 LGHNT, CDR2 FRNRAP.

A few counts support this clonotype. The chain recombines TRBV20-1 with TRBJ2-7; D is ambiguous. Trimming pared 6 bases from V and 5 bases from J, leaving 11 bases between. Germline V gives CDR1 DFQATT, CDR2 SNEGSKA (reference sequence). This CDR3 is built from 11 residues. The CDR3 loop reads CSAPVGDEQYF. CDR3 coding DNA: TGCAGTGCGCCCGTGGGCGACGAGCAGTACTTC.

V is TRBV21-1 and J is TRBJ2-1. TRBV21-1 is assigned pseudogene status. The CDR3 consists of 14 residues. The CDR3 protein is CASINFPPHNEQFF. The CDR3 DNA follows: TGTGCCAGCATTAATTTTCCCCCCCACAATGAGCAGTTCTTC.

The sample holds a few counts of this clonotype. This chain links TRBV6-1 with TRBJ2-7, with TRBD2 as a possible D gene (6 bases). V was cut by 5 bases and J by 1 base, with 18 bases left in between. CDR1 and CDR2 from the germline V gene are MNHNS and SASEGT. CDR3 length: 16 amino acids. This CDR3 is CASSKGPGGISYEQYF. In nucleotides, the CDR3 is TGTGCCAGCAGTAAAGGTCCCGGAGGGATATCCTACGAGCAGTACTTC.

A few counts support this clonotype. This chain joins TRBV7-8 and TRBJ1-1; D not certain. Germline loops: CDR1 SGHVS, CDR2 FQNEAQ. The CDR3 runs to 15 residues. Trimming took off 5 bases at V and 4 bases at J, with 17 bases between the two ends. CDR3 loop: CASSEGGWKGTEAFF. For the CDR3, the DNA is TGTGCCAGCAGCGAAGGCGGGTGGAAGGGCACTGAAGCTTTCTTT.

Regarding this clonotype: Germline and junction disagree at one end, which may indicate a read error. The CDR3 sequence: CASSLEAMSF. In nucleotides, the CDR3 is TGTGCCAGCAGCTTAGAGGCTATGTCCTTC. This chain joins TRBV7-9 and TRBJ2-7; D gene uncertain. This CDR3 is built from 10 residues. From germline, CDR1 is SEHNR and CDR2 FQNEAQ (reference sequence).

This clonotype was detected a few times. The chain links TRBV10-2 to TRBJ1-2; D may be TRBD1 (5 bases). CDR1 and CDR2 (germline): WSHSY, SAAADI. V was cut by 3 bases and J by 6 bases, with 11 bases left in between. This CDR3 is 13 amino acids long. This chain's CDR3 is CASSDARGNGYTF. The CDR3 DNA reads TGCGCCAGCAGTGACGCCCGGGGCAATGGCTACACCTTC.

This chain links TRBV6-1 with TRBJ2-1; 9 positions agree with TRBD2. The germline V gene encodes CDR1 MNHNS and CDR2 SASEGT. Germline trimming cut 6 bases from V and 14 bases from J; bases unmatched to any gene: 11. The CDR3 is 13 residues long. CDR3 nucleotide sequence: TGTGCCAGCAGACTCATAGCGGGAGCAGTCGAGTTCTTC. The encoded protein is CASRLIAGAVEFF.

V gene TRBV6-2 or TRBV6-3 combines with J gene TRBJ2-7; D call uncertain. Germline V gives CDR1 MNHEY, CDR2 SVGEGT. V dropped 4 bases and J dropped 6 bases, with 10 bases sitting between them. The CDR3 length is 12 residues. The CDR3 nucleotides read TGTGCCAGCAGTTCCGAAGGGTTCGAGCAGTACTTC. This gives the protein CASSSEGFEQYF.

In nucleotides, the CDR3 is TGTGCCAGCAGAAGAGGGGATCAAGAGACCCAGTACTTC. Protein: CASRRGDQETQYF. This chain joins TRBV5-4 and TRBJ2-5, with D tentatively TRBD1 or TRBD2 (5 bases each). The germline CDR1 and CDR2 sequences are SGHNT and YYREEE (reference sequence). The CDR3 extends over 13 amino acids. Trimming took 5 bases from V and 2 from J, leaving 10 bases between them.

This clonotype was recorded at least ten times. The chain uses TRBV20-1 and TRBJ2-1; TRBD2 matches 11 bases. The CDR3 runs 13 residues. J gave up 7 bases and V 5 bases, and 4 bases lay outside the gene matches. Per the germline V gene, CDR1 is DFQATT and CDR2 is SNEGSKA (reference sequence). The CDR3 coding sequence is TGCAGTGCTCATAGCGGGAGGGTGAATGAGCAGTTCTTC. Protein: CSAHSGRVNEQFF.